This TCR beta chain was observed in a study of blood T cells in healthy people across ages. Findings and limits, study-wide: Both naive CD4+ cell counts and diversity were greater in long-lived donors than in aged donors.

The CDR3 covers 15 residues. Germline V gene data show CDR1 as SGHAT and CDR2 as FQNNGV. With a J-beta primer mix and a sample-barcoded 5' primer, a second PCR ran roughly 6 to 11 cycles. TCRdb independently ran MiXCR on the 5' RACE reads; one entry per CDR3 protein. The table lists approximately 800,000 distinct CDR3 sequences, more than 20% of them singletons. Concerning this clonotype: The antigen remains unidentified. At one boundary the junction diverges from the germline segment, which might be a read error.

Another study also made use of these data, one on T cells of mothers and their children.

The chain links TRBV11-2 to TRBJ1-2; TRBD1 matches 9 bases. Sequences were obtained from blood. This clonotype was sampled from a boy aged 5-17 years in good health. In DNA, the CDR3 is TGTGCCAGCAGCTCCCTCCGGGACAGGGACTATGGTTACACCTTC. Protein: CASSSLRDRDYGYTF.